What follows is one T cell receptor (beta chain) and its context. The antigen is undetermined. These data originate in a study of CXCR3-negative and CXCR3-positive naive CD8 T cells. The overall study: Each library gave roughly 1.4 +/- 0.3 million of roughly 140 million TRB reads.

The study made its TRB cDNA libraries by 5' RACE, adding UMI labels. TCRdb re-called the 5' RACE reads and catalogs CDR3 proteins one per entry, DNA excluded. The sample has tens of thousands of distinct CDR3 sequences. Germline V gene lookup returns CDR1 SGDLS and CDR2 YYNGEE. This CDR3 has 13 residues. Study-level points and caveats: Memory CD8+ T cell repertoires were far less diverse than both naive subsets. Naive cells with CXCR3 showed TRB CDR3s that were more hydrophobic than those in CXCR3-negative naive cells.

The authors gated naive CD8+ T cells as CD45RO-CCR7+CD27+CD95-. The sequence was obtained from a human donor in good health. Some clones in this sample may be carry-over from other donors' samples. V usage is TRBV9 and J usage is TRBJ1-1. The sequencing sample was made of naive CXCR3+ CD8+ T cells from blood. Sample subset: CD45RO-CCR7+CD27+CD95- naive CD8+ T cells expressing CXCR3 (TNR3+). CDR3 sequence reads: CASSVGVQAIAFF.